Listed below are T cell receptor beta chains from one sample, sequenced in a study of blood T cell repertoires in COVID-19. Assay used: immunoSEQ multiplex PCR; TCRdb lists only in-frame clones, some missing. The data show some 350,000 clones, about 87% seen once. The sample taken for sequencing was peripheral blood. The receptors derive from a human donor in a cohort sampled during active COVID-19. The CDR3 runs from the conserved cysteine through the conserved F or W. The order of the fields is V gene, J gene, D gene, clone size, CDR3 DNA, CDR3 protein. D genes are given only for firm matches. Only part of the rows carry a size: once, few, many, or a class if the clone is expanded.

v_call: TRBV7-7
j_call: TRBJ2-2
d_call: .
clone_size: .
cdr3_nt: TGTGCCAGCAGTCCGAATCCCACAGGGATAACCGGGGAGCTGTTTTTT
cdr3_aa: CASSPNPTGITGELFF

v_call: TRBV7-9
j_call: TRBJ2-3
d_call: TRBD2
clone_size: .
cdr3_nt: TGTGCCAGCAGCCAACTGACTAGCGGGGGGCTAAGCACAGATACGCAGTATTTT
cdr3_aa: CASSQLTSGGLSTDTQYF

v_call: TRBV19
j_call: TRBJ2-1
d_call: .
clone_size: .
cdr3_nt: TGTGCCAGTAGTATAGGTCTGGAGGGCAATGAGCAGTTCTTC
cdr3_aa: CASSIGLEGNEQFF

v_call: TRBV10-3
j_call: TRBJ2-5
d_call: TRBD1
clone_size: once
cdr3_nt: TGTGCCACCAGGGACAGTCAAGAGACCCAGTACTTC
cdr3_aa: CATRDSQETQYF

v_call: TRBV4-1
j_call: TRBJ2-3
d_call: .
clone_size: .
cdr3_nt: TGCGCCAGCAGCCAGCTCCGGGGTGTAGATACGCAGTATTTT
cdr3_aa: CASSQLRGVDTQYF

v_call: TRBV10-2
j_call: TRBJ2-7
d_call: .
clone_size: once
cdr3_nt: TGCGCCAGCCTAAGCGGGTACGAGCAGTACTTC
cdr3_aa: CASLSGYEQYF

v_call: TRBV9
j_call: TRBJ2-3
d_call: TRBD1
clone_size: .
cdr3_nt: TGTGCCAGCAGCGTAGTAGGGATAGAGGACAGGACGACAGATACGCAGTATTTT
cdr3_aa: CASSVVGIEDRTTDTQYF

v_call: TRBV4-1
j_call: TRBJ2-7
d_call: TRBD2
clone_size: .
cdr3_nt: TGCGCCAGCAGCCAAGATCTAACTAGCGGATTCTCCTACGAGCAGTACTTC
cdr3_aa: CASSQDLTSGFSYEQYF

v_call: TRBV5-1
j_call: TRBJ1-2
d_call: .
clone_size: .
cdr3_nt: TGCGCCAGCAGCTTGGACGTGGACATGCGCCCTGGCTACACCTTC
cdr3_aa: CASSLDVDMRPGYTF

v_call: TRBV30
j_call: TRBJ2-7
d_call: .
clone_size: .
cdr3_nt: TGTGCCTGGAGTGTCCGGGAGGGGGCCCAGCAGTACTTC
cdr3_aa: CAWSVREGAQQYF

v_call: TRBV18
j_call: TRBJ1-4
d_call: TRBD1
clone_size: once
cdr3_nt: TGTGCCAGCTCACCAGACACAGGGGTCAGCGAAAAACTGTTTTTT
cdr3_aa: CASSPDTGVSEKLFF

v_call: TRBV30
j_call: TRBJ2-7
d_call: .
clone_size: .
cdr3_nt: TGTGCCTGGAGAGACACTAGAATGCCCTGGTACGAGCAGTACTTC
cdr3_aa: CAWRDTRMPWYEQYF

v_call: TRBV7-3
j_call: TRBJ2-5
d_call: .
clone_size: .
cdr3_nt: TGTGCCAGCAGCCCGATTTGGGGGGTAAGGGAAGAGACCCAGTACTTC
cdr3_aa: CASSPIWGVREETQYF

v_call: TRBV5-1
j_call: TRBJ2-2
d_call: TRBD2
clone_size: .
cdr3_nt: TGCGCCAGCAGCGCTCAACTAGCGGGAGAATCAGACGGGGAGCTGTTTTTT
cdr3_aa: CASSAQLAGESDGELFF

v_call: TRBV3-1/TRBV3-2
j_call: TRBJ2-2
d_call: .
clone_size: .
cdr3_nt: TGTGCCAGCAGCCTTAGGGGGACCGGGGAGCTGTTTTTT
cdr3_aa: CASSLRGTGELFF

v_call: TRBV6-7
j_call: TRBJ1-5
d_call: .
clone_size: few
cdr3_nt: TGTGCCAGCAGTTATGGCAGGGTGGCAGGCCTATTGTATAGCAATCAGCCCCAGCATTTT
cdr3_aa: CASSYGRVAGLLYSNQPQHF

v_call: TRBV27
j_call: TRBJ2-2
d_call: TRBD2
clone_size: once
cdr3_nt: TGTGCCAGCAGCCGAAGACTAGCGGGGGCGAACACCGGGGAGCTGTTTTTT
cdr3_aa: CASSRRLAGANTGELFF

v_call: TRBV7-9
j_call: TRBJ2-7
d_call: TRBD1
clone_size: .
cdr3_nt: TGTGCCAGCAGCCTATACATTGGGACAGGGGGTGTTTACGAGCAGTACTTC
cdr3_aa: CASSLYIGTGGVYEQYF

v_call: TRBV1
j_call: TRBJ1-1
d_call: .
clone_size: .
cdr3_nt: TGCACCAGCAGCCAGGGACAGTCCATAAACACTGAAGCTTTCTTT
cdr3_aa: CTSSQGQSINTEAFF

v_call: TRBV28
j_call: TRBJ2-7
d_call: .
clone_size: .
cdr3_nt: TGTGCCAGCAGTCTCGGCGGACACCACGAGCAGTACTTC
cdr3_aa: CASSLGGHHEQYF

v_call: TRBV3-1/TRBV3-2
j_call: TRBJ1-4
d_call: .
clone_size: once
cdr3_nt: TGTGCCAGCAGCCAAGTACTGGGTAGCGGTGAAAAACTGTTTTTT
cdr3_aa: CASSQVLGSGEKLFF

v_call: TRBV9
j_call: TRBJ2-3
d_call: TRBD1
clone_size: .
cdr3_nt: TGTGCCAGCAGCGGCCGGACAGGGGGTCTAGGAGATACGCAGTATTTT
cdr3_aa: CASSGRTGGLGDTQYF

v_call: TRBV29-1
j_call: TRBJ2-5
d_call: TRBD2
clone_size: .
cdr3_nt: TGCAGCGTTCCCGGCCCGGGAGGAGAGACCCAGTACTTC
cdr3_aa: CSVPGPGGETQYF

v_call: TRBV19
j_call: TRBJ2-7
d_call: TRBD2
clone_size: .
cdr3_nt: TGTGCCAGTAGTAGGGGATTGACTAGCGGGTTCTCCTACGAGCAGTACTTC
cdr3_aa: CASSRGLTSGFSYEQYF

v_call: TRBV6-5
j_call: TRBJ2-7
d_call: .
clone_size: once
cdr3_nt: TGTGCCAGCAGTTACTCCCAGGTCTCCTACGAGCAGTACTTC
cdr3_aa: CASSYSQVSYEQYF

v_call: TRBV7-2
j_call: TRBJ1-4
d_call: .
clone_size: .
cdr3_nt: TGTGCCAGCAGCCTCGACAGGAATGAAAAACTGTTTTTT
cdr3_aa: CASSLDRNEKLFF

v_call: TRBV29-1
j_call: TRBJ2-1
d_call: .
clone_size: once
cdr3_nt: TGCAGCGTTGGTGAGGGAAAGGTCGGGATCTTC
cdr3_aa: CSVGEGKVGIF

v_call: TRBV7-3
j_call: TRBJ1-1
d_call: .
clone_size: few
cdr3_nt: TGTGCCAGCAGCCCCCGCAGGAACACTGAAGCTTTCTTT
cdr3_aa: CASSPRRNTEAFF

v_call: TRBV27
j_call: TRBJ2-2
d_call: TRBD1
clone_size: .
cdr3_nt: TGTGCCAGCAGCACAACAGGGGGCGCTGGCACCGGGGAGCTGTTTTTT
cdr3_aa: CASSTTGGAGTGELFF

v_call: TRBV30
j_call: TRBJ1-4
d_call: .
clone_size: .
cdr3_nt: TGTGCCTGGAGTCCCCCCCGGGGGTGGGATGAAAAACTGTTTTTT
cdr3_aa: CAWSPPRGWDEKLFF

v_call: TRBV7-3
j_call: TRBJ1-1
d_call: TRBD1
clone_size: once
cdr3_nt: TGTGCCAGCAGCCTAAGGGGACAGGGGCTGACTGAAGCTTTCTTT
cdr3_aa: CASSLRGQGLTEAFF

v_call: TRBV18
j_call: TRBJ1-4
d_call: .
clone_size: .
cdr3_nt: TGTGCCAGCTCCCCTATACCGAGGGGGAAGGGTGAAAAACTGTTTTTT
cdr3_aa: CASSPIPRGKGEKLFF

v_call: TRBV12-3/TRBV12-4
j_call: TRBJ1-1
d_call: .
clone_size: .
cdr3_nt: TGTGCCAGCAGTTTTGATGGAGAAACTGAAGCTTTCTTT
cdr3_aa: CASSFDGETEAFF

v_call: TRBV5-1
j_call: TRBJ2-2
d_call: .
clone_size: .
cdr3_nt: TGCGCCAGCAGACCCCTAGCGCCGAACACCGGGGAGCTGTTTTTT
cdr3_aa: CASRPLAPNTGELFF

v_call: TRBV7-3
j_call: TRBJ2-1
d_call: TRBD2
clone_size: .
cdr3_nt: TGTGCCAGCAGCGCCGTAGCGGGAGGGTACAATGAGCAGTTCTTC
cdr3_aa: CASSAVAGGYNEQFF

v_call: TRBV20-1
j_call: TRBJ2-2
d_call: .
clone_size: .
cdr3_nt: TGCAGTGCTAGTGTGACGGGGTCGAACACCGGGGAGCTGTTTTTT
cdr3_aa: CSASVTGSNTGELFF